This TCR beta chain is from a study of CD8 T cells in Susac syndrome. General observations from the study: Only a relatively small number of individuals were included in the TCR sequencing and HLA analysis.

Random hexamers served to reverse transcribe roughly 0.45 to 1 ug RNA. From the immunoSEQ multiplex PCR reads, TCRdb called clonotypes with MiXCR, one entry per CDR3 protein. The sample lists about 210,000 distinct CDR3 sequences, more than 85% seen once, with approximately 0.082% in the top ten. Germline CDR1 SNHLY, CDR2 FYNNEI. The CDR3 has 14 residues. V was pared by 5 bases and J by 5 bases, with 15 bases between. Sequencing of TCR beta was undertaken in CD8+ and CD4+ T cells derived from blood. On this clonotype: Its antigen is not identified.

The sequenced sample consisted of CD4+ T cells from PBMCs. J is TRBJ2-5 and V is TRBV2, with D perhaps TRBD1 (5 bases). The sequence came from a human donor with multiple sclerosis. This chain's CDR3 is CASSYQGLGETQYF. As DNA, the CDR3 is TGTGCCAGCAGTTATCAGGGTTTGGGGGAGACCCAGTACTTC. Combining the CDR3 with reference TRBV2 and TRBJ2-5 gives the whole variable domain EPEVTQTPSHQVTQMGQEVILRCVPISNHLYFYWYRQILGQKVEFLVSFYNNEISEKSEIFDDQFSVERPDGSNFTLKIRSTKLEDSAMYFCASSYQGLGETQYFGPGTRLLVL.